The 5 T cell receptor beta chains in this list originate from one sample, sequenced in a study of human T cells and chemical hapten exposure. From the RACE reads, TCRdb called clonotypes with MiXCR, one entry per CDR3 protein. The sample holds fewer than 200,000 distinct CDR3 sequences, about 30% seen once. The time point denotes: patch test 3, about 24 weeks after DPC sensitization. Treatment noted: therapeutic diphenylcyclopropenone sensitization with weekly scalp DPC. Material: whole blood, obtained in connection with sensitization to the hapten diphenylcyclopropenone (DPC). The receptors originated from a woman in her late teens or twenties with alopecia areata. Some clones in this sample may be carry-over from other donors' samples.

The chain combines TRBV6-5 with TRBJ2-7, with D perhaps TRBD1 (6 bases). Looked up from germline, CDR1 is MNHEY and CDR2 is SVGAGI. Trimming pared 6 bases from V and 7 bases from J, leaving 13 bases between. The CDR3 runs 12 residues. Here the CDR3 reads CASRQGVREQYF. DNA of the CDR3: TGTGCCAGCAGACAGGGAGTTAGGGAGCAGTACTTC.

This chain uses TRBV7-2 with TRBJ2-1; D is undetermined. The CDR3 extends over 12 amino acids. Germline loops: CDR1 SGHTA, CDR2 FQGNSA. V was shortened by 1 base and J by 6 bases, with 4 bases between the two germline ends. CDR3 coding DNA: TGTGCCAGCAGCTTAGAGCGCAATGAGCAGTTCTTC. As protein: CASSLERNEQFF.

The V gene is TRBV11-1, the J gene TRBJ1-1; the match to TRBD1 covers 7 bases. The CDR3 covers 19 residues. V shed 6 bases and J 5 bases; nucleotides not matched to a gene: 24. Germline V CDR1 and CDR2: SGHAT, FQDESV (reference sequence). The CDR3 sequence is CASSTSGRGERASKTEAFF. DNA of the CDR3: TGTGCCAGCAGTACCTCCGGCAGGGGGGAAAGGGCCTCGAAGACTGAAGCTTTCTTT.

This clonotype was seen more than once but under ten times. DNA for the CDR3: TGCGCCAGCAGTAGGAGGACTAGCGGGGCCCCCTACGAGCAGTACTTC. Translating it yields CASSRRTSGAPYEQYF. The V call is TRBV5-1, the J call TRBJ2-7, with 12 bases that match TRBD2. Germline V CDR1 and CDR2: SGHRS, YFSETQ. The CDR3 has 16 residues. The J segment lost 2 bases and the V segment lost 5 bases, leaving 8 bases of the junction unmatched.

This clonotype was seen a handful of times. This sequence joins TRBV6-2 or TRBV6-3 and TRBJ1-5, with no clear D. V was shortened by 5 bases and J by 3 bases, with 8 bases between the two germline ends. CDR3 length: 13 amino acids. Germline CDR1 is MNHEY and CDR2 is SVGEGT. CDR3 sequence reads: CASSGRINQPQHF. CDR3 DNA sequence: TGTGCCAGCAGTGGCAGGATCAATCAGCCCCAGCATTTT.